This TCR beta chain came from a study of shared clonotypes between healthy human individuals. The CDR3 spans 16 residues. V was trimmed by 4 bases and J by 0 bases, leaving 16 bases between them. Germline V gene data show CDR1 as MNHEY and CDR2 as SVGAGI. This clone was detected once. Sequencing was performed with immunoSEQ multiplex PCR; in TCRdb, only in-frame clones are kept and a portion is missing. The sample includes some 2,000,000 clones, about 95% seen only once; the top ten take roughly 1.1%. Cells designated naive CD8 were CD45RO-negative and were positively selected for CCR7, with terminally differentiated effector memory CD45RA+ cells excluded.

Sequencing used naive CD8+ T cells sorted from blood. The chain has TRBV6-5 and TRBJ2-7, with D perhaps matching TRBD1 or TRBD2 (6 bases each). This clonotype originated in a man between 18 and 35 years old in good health. DNA of the CDR3: TGTGCCAGCAGTTCTTCTTACGGGGGCCACTCCTACGAGCAGTACTTC. Protein product: CASSSSYGGHSYEQYF.